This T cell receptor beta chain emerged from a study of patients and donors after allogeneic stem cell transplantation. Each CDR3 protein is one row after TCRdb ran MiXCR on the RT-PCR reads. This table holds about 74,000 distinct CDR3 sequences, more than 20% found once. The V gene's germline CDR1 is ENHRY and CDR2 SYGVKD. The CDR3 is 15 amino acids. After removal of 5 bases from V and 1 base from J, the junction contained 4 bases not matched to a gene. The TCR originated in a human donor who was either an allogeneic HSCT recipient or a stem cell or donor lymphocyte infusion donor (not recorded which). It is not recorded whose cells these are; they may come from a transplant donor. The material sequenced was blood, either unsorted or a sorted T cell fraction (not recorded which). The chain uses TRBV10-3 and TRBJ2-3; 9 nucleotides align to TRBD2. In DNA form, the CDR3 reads TGTGCCATCAGTTCGGCTAGCGGGGGCACAGATACGCAGTATTTT. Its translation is CAISSASGGTDTQYF.